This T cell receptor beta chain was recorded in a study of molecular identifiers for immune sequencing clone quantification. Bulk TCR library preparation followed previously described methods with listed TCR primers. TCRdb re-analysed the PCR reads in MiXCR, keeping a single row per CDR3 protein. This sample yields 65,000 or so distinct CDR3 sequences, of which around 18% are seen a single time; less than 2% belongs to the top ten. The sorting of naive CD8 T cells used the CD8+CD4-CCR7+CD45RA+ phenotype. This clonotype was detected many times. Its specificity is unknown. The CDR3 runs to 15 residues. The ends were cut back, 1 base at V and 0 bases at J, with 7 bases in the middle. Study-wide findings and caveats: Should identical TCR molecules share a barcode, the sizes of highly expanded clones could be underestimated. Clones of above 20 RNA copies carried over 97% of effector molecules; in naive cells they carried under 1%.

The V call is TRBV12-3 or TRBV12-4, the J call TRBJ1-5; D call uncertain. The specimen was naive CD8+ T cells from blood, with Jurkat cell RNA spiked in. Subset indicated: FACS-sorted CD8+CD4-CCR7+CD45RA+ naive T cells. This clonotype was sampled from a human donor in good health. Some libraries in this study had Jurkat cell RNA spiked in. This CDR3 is CASSLVLNSNQPQHF. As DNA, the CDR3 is TGTGCCAGCAGTTTAGTACTGAATAGCAATCAGCCCCAGCATTTT.